Here is one T cell receptor (beta chain) with its context. Its antigen target is currently unknown. No clone much larger than this one lies a single base away; base qualities are absent. Sequenced using an Illumina HiSeq 2500. Quantitative 5'-RACE with molecular barcodes was used to prepare TCR beta libraries. As for the original processing: To identify disease-linked TCR variants, a new computational method was used, one built on a probabilistic model of VDJ rearrangement. Using fastp at Q25 and MiXCR, TCRdb reprocessed the public reads and kept productive beta chains. Rows are unified per CDR3 protein, each entry keeping the most common DNA and genes. The V and J calls shown here were made by TCRdb, not taken from the authors' results. The sample table records some 150,000 distinct CDR3 sequences; about 42% of these occur just once. Of the sample, about 15% is held by the ten largest clones. This sample was included in a study of CD8 T cells in ankylosing spondylitis (dated by TCRdb to about 2017). Context from the whole study: The study profiled T cell receptor beta repertoires in healthy donors and ankylosing spondylitis patients to find disease-linked TCR variants. Samples of peripheral blood were taken, and for ankylosing spondylitis patients, synovial fluid was collected as well. The whole study cohort included 85 to 120 healthy donors and 20 to 25 ankylosing spondylitis patients. Beyond this particular receptor, the publication reports: A TCR beta motif made up of eight highly homologous amino acid variants appeared to be characteristic of blood from ankylosing spondylitis patients. A CD8+ phenotype was shown by the disease-linked clones, which were found at relatively low frequencies in peripheral blood. According to the report, matched synovial fluid samples from ankylosing spondylitis patients were significantly enriched for the disease-linked clones. Some TCR beta motif variants had previously been reported in synovial fluid and blood of reactive arthritis patients, which suggested common disease-initiation mechanisms.

The CDR3 starts with the cysteine, ends with the phenylalanine, and has 13 residues. Just CDR3 DNA is preserved here, 39 bases in frame from base 1. CDR1 MNHNY and CDR2 SVGAGI are derived from the germline V gene (reference sequence). Cut back by 4 bases and 12 bases, the V and J ends lie 16 bases apart. Synovial fluid samples were matched to blood samples from the same ankylosing spondylitis patients. The rearrangement combines TRBV6-6 with TRBJ2-4; the best D guess is TRBD1, with 7 bases matching. The sequenced sample consisted of synovial fluid, either unsorted or a sorted T cell fraction (not recorded which). This TCR came from a male donor with ankylosing spondylitis. CDR3 sequence: CASSSTARGAQYF. The nucleotide sequence is TGTGCCAGCAGTTCGACCGCCAGGGGGGCTCAGTACTTC.